A selection of T cell receptor beta chains follows, all from one sample in a study of monozygotic twins with cystic fibrosis. Assay used: immunoSEQ multiplex PCR; TCRdb lists only in-frame clones, some missing. The sample carries around 10,000 clones, just over 99% recorded once. What was sequenced was blood. The receptors were gathered from a man aged 18-30 years with cystic fibrosis. The CDR3 runs from the conserved cysteine through the conserved F or W. Fields, in order: CDR3 protein, clone size, J gene, D gene, V gene. A D gene is named only where the DNA matches it firmly. Clone size is not always given. Where it is, it says once, few, many or a class for expanded clones.

cdr3_aa: CASSLAGDDEQFF
clone_size: NA
j_call: TRBJ2-1
d_call: TRBD2
v_call: TRBV27

cdr3_aa: CASHDGFSYEQYF
clone_size: NA
j_call: TRBJ2-7
d_call: NA
v_call: TRBV5-4

cdr3_aa: CASSYRGFTGELFF
clone_size: NA
j_call: TRBJ2-2
d_call: NA
v_call: TRBV6-6

cdr3_aa: CASSPRQTEKLFF
clone_size: NA
j_call: TRBJ1-4
d_call: NA
v_call: TRBV18

cdr3_aa: CASSLGGPGVSYEQYF
clone_size: NA
j_call: TRBJ2-7
d_call: NA
v_call: TRBV9

cdr3_aa: CASSRAGGTPNEQFF
clone_size: NA
j_call: TRBJ2-1
d_call: TRBD2
v_call: TRBV2

cdr3_aa: CASSLGLAGETQYF
clone_size: NA
j_call: TRBJ2-5
d_call: TRBD2
v_call: TRBV7-9

cdr3_aa: CASSLAGPQNEQFF
clone_size: NA
j_call: TRBJ2-1
d_call: NA
v_call: TRBV27

cdr3_aa: CASSEATGNYGYTF
clone_size: NA
j_call: TRBJ1-2
d_call: NA
v_call: TRBV2

cdr3_aa: CASSYSTSGSHEQFF
clone_size: NA
j_call: TRBJ2-1
d_call: TRBD2
v_call: TRBV6-5

cdr3_aa: CASSQEQGWPQHF
clone_size: NA
j_call: TRBJ1-5
d_call: NA
v_call: TRBV4-3

cdr3_aa: CASSHHRGGQPQHF
clone_size: NA
j_call: TRBJ1-5
d_call: TRBD1
v_call: TRBV23-1

cdr3_aa: CAGPGHPHYPYGYTF
clone_size: NA
j_call: TRBJ1-2
d_call: NA
v_call: TRBV28

cdr3_aa: CASSLGRLAGGLEQYF
clone_size: NA
j_call: TRBJ2-7
d_call: TRBD2
v_call: TRBV13

cdr3_aa: CASSLDASSYNEQFF
clone_size: NA
j_call: TRBJ2-1
d_call: NA
v_call: TRBV11-1

cdr3_aa: CASSVAEGTDTQYF
clone_size: NA
j_call: TRBJ2-3
d_call: NA
v_call: TRBV9

cdr3_aa: CASSFFTDRTYEQYF
clone_size: once
j_call: TRBJ2-7
d_call: NA
v_call: TRBV28

cdr3_aa: CASRNTTGGFDYGYTF
clone_size: NA
j_call: TRBJ1-2
d_call: TRBD1
v_call: TRBV6-6

cdr3_aa: CASSMDRSSNYGYTF
clone_size: NA
j_call: TRBJ1-2
d_call: NA
v_call: TRBV19

cdr3_aa: CASSLSNRPNYGYTF
clone_size: NA
j_call: TRBJ1-2
d_call: NA
v_call: TRBV27

cdr3_aa: CASSLSPDRIVGYTF
clone_size: NA
j_call: TRBJ1-2
d_call: NA
v_call: TRBV7-2

cdr3_aa: CAISEMDPPGEQYF
clone_size: NA
j_call: TRBJ2-7
d_call: NA
v_call: TRBV10-3